This TCR beta chain is drawn from a study of control samples from healthy donors and cancer patients. Profiling relied on immunoSEQ multiplex PCR, and the TCRdb table lists in-frame clones only, not all of them. In the table there are 200,000 or so clones, around 94% of which are singletons. Germline V CDR1 and CDR2: WSHSY, SAAADI. Trimming stripped 0 bases from V and 6 bases from J, with 11 bases between. The length of the CDR3 is 15 residues. The chain uses TRBV10-2 and TRBJ1-4; D unresolved. Sequenced sample: blood. The source is a man aged 45 to 65 in good health. CDR3 coding DNA: TGCGCCAGCAGTGAGTCGTTTGTAGATTATGAAAAACTGTTTTTT. It codes for CASSESFVDYEKLFF.